One and the same sample provided the 8 T cell receptor beta chains below, sequenced in a study of blood T cell repertoires in COVID-19. Data came from immunoSEQ multiplex PCR; TCRdb stores just in-frame clones and leaves some out. The data contain around 50,000 clones, around 87% of them singletons. Sequencing used peripheral blood. These receptors were collected from a man aged 45-65 years with active COVID-19.

The V and J genes are TRBV24-1 and TRBJ2-1; 9 bases line up with TRBD2. V shed 1 base, J shed 6 bases, and the junction held 3 bases outside the gene matches. Germline lookup yields CDR1 KGHDR and CDR2 SFDVKD. CDR3 length: 15 residues. DNA of the CDR3: TGTGCCACCAGTGATTTTGCGGGGGGGCGCAATGAGCAGTTCTTC. Amino acids: CATSDFAGGRNEQFF.

This clone appeared once. The chain employs TRBV7-8 and TRBJ2-2; 9 nucleotides agree with TRBD1. CDR1 and CDR2 from the germline V gene are SGHVS and FQNEAQ. The CDR3 contains 19 residues. The V and J ends lost 2 bases and 2 bases, in that order; junction bases with no gene match: 12. The DNA for the CDR3 is TGTGCCAGCAGCTTATCTGGGGACAGGGCTGTCTTAAACACCGGGGAGCTGTTTTTT. Residues: CASSLSGDRAVLNTGELFF.

The V call is TRBV19, the J call TRBJ1-2, with unresolved D. Germline V CDR1 and CDR2: LNHDA, SQIVND (reference sequence). The CDR3 contains 13 residues. V lost 10 bases and J lost 2, with 14 bases in between. As DNA, the CDR3 is TGTGCCACCGCTCGAGCCGGGAACTATGGCTACACCTTC. Residues: CATARAGNYGYTF.

The rearrangement uses TRBV19 and TRBJ1-1; 7 bases fit TRBD1. The germline V gene has CDR1 LNHDA and CDR2 SQIVND (reference sequence). The J segment lost 1 base and the V segment lost 10 bases, leaving 6 bases of the junction unmatched. The CDR3 contains 13 residues. The CDR3 nucleotides read TGTGCCACCTCAGACAGGGCGAACACTGAAGCTTTCTTT. Protein product: CATSDRANTEAFF.

The V call is TRBV24-1, the J call TRBJ2-2, with unresolved D. The V end was cut by 1 base, the J end by 4 bases, with 3 bases between. Germline V gives CDR1 KGHDR, CDR2 SFDVKD. The CDR3 spans 13 residues. The CDR3 DNA follows: TGTGCCACCAGTGATTTTCTCACCGGGGAGCTGTTTTTT. It codes for CATSDFLTGELFF.

In this sample, this clone turned up a few times. The rearrangement links TRBV19 to TRBJ1-2; D is possibly TRBD1 (6 bases). Germline V gene lookup returns CDR1 LNHDA and CDR2 SQIVND (reference sequence). V was trimmed by 4 bases and J by 8 bases, leaving 17 bases between them. The CDR3 length is 14 residues. The CDR3 is CASSTPGTLPGYTF. The CDR3 region has the DNA TGTGCCAGTAGTACGCCCGGGACACTCCCGGGCTACACCTTC.

The chain couples TRBV30 to TRBJ1-1; D is uncertain. Trimming pared 0 bases from V and 5 bases from J, leaving 7 bases between. CDR1 and CDR2 from the germline V gene are GTSNPN and SVGIG (reference sequence). The CDR3 has 12 residues. The CDR3 DNA is TGTGCCTGGAGTGTAGACGGGACTGAAGCTTTCTTT. Translation gives CAWSVDGTEAFF.

The rearrangement joins TRBV11-3 to TRBJ2-1; perhaps TRBD1 as D (6 bases). The CDR3 consists of 15 residues. The germline gives CDR1 SGHNT, CDR2 YENEEA. V lost 5 bases and J 2 bases, leaving 13 bases between the germline ends. CDR3 region: CASSPGTGPYNEQFF. For the CDR3, the DNA is TGTGCCAGCAGCCCCGGCACAGGGCCCTACAATGAGCAGTTCTTC.